Below are 29 T cell receptor beta chains sequenced from a single sample in a study of blood T cell repertoires in COVID-19. Measured with immunoSEQ multiplex PCR; TCRdb has only the in-frame clones, and not every one. The sample contains some 150,000 clones, about 90% of which appear only once. The specimen sequenced was PBMCs or T cells enriched from blood (not recorded which). The source of these receptors is a human donor with acute COVID-19. The donor label of this sample is uncertain.

The chain recombines TRBV5-1 with TRBJ2-1, with 10 bases that match TRBD1. The V gene's germline CDR1 is SGHRS and CDR2 YFSETQ. CDR3 length equals 13 residues. The V and J ends lost 4 bases and 7 bases, in that order; junction bases with no gene match: 2. The CDR3 region is CASSRTGGNEQFF. CDR3 DNA sequence: TGCGCCAGCAGCCGGACAGGGGGGAATGAGCAGTTCTTC. Complete variable domain (other parts from reference TRBV5-1 and TRBJ2-1): KAGVTQTPRYLIKTRGQQVTLSCSPISGHRSVSWYQQTPGQGLQFLFEYFSETQRNKGNFPGRFSGRQFSNSRSEMNVSTLELGDSALYLCASSRTGGNEQFFGPGTRLTVL.

The gene calls are TRBV9 and TRBJ2-7; 9 bases line up with TRBD1. Germline V lookup: CDR1 SGDLS, CDR2 YYNGEE. The CDR3 spans 15 residues. The V and J ends lost 4 bases and 5 bases, in that order; junction bases with no gene match: 10. CDR3 amino acids: CASSTNTGGLDEQYF. CDR3 nucleotides: TGTGCCAGCAGCACAAACACAGGGGGCCTCGACGAGCAGTACTTC.

Only a few counts were recorded for this clone. This CDR3 is also generated by other DNA sequences in the sample. The chain has TRBV6-5 and TRBJ1-3; D remains unclear. Trimming shortened V by 0 bases and J by 0 bases, and 6 bases separated the two germline ends. This CDR3 is 15 amino acids long. The germline V gene encodes CDR1 MNHEY and CDR2 SVGAGI. The CDR3 coding sequence is TGTGCCAGCAGTTACTCGGGCAGCTCTGGAAACACCATATATTTT. It translates to CASSYSGSSGNTIYF.

The CDR3: CASSLVQGASGEQYF. The CDR3, as DNA: TGTGCCAGCAGCTTGGTGCAGGGGGCTTCGGGGGAGCAGTACTTC. The rearrangement links TRBV5-5 to TRBJ2-7, with TRBD1 identical over 8 bases. After removal of 0 bases from V and 7 bases from J, the junction contained 9 bases not matched to a gene. CDR1 is SGHKS and CDR2 is YYEKEE in the germline V gene (reference sequence). CDR3 size: 15 residues.

The chain is built from TRBV27 and TRBJ2-1, with TRBD1 matching 8 bases. In germline, CDR1 is MNHEY, CDR2 SMNVEV (reference sequence). This CDR3 comprises 15 residues. Trimming at V came to 6 bases and at J to 1 base, leaving 5 bases not matched to a gene. CDR3 nucleotides: TGTGCCAGCAGCACGGACAGGGCATCCTACAATGAGCAGTTCTTC. This sequence encodes CASSTDRASYNEQFF.

This clone was detected once. The chain combines TRBV5-4 with TRBJ2-7, with 8 nucleotides matching TRBD1. In germline, CDR1 is SGHNT, CDR2 YYREEE (reference sequence). This CDR3 comprises 15 residues. With V trimmed by 0 bases and J by 0 bases, 2 bases remained unmatched. The CDR3 sequence: CASSLGTGFSYEQYF. The CDR3 DNA sequence: TGTGCCAGCAGCTTGGGGACAGGGTTCTCCTACGAGCAGTACTTC.

J is TRBJ2-1 and V is TRBV5-6; a possible D gene is TRBD2 (5 bases). The V end was cut by 1 base, the J end by 6 bases, with 17 bases between. The CDR3 length is 16 residues. Germline V gene data show CDR1 as SGHDT and CDR2 as YYEEEE. CDR3 DNA sequence: TGTGCCAGCAGCTTGTTCACCCAGCCTGAGGGCAATGAGCAGTTCTTC. It codes for CASSLFTQPEGNEQFF.

This chain uses TRBV5-5 with TRBJ2-1, with TRBD2 matching over 10 bases. This CDR3 contains 17 residues. Looked up from germline, CDR1 is SGHKS and CDR2 is YYEKEE (reference sequence). J gave up 0 bases and V 4 bases, and 7 bases lay outside the gene matches. The DNA of the CDR3 is TGTGCCAGCAGCCGTCCCGGACTAGCGGACTCCTACAATGAGCAGTTCTTC. Translating it yields CASSRPGLADSYNEQFF.

This rearrangement joins TRBV18 to TRBJ1-4; the D gene is possibly TRBD1 (5 bases). This CDR3 region has 13 residues. With 4 bases removed from V and 7 bases from J, the gap between germline ends came to 10 bases. CDR1 is KGHSH, CDR2 LQKENI, per germline. The CDR3 protein is CASSRGWGEKLFF. In DNA form, the CDR3 reads TGTGCCAGCTCACGGGGCTGGGGTGAAAAACTGTTTTTT.

V gene TRBV6-1 combines with J gene TRBJ2-3, with D possibly being TRBD1 (8 bases). The CDR3 is made up of 18 amino acids. CDR1 is MNHNS and CDR2 is SASEGT in the germline V gene. The V and J ends lost 4 bases and 0 bases respectively, with 20 bases between them. CDR3 nucleotide sequence: TGTGCCAGCAGTGTTAGTACAGGGGGGGAGCTAAGCACAGATACGCAGTATTTT. Residues: CASSVSTGGELSTDTQYF.

Points on this clone: The same CDR3 can be traced to other DNA sequences in this sample. This chain links TRBV19 with TRBJ2-7, with 11 positions matching TRBD1. Germline values: CDR1 LNHDA, CDR2 SQIVND (reference sequence). This CDR3 spans 15 amino acids. Trimming cost V 3 bases and J 2 bases; bases outside gene matches: 3. The CDR3, as DNA: TGTGCCAGTAGTATGGGGACAGGGGGGCCCTACGAGCAGTACTTC. Translating gives CASSMGTGGPYEQYF.

The gene calls are TRBV9 and TRBJ1-4; 9 nucleotides line up with TRBD1. J was trimmed by 8 bases and V by 3 bases; bases with no gene match: 8. Germline CDR1 and CDR2: SGDLS and YYNGEE. This CDR3 is 15 amino acids long. CDR3 protein: CASSAPGQGWEKLFF. DNA for the CDR3: TGTGCCAGCAGCGCCCCGGGACAGGGATGGGAAAAACTGTTTTTT.

The chain links TRBV27 to TRBJ1-6; 7 nucleotides match TRBD1. The CDR3 runs 16 residues. Germline values: CDR1 MNHEY, CDR2 SMNVEV (reference sequence). The junction had 9 bases not matched to a gene; V was cut back by 5 bases and J by 5 bases. CDR3 sequence (DNA): TGTGCCAGCAGTCTCTGGACAGGTCCTAATAATTCACCCCTCCACTTT. Protein sequence: CASSLWTGPNNSPLHF.

This chain links TRBV19 with TRBJ1-4; D not certain. The CDR3 covers 16 residues. Germline lookup yields CDR1 LNHDA and CDR2 SQIVND (reference sequence). Deletions cut 5 bases from V and 3 bases from J, with 16 bases between. The CDR3 sequence is CASSSPLSGSNEKLFF. CDR3 DNA sequence: TGTGCCAGTAGTTCCCCCTTATCAGGCTCTAATGAAAAACTGTTTTTT.

CDR3 bases: TGTGCCAGCAGTTACCCGGGACAGGGGGGGACTGAAGCTTTCTTT. This encodes CASSYPGQGGTEAFF. The chain carries TRBV6-5 and TRBJ1-1; 11 positions match TRBD1. Germline assignment: CDR1 MNHEY and CDR2 SVGAGI. V gave up 2 bases and J gave up 5 bases; unmatched junction bases: 4. This CDR3 is 15 amino acids long.

This clone was observed a handful of times. The J gene is TRBJ1-5, the V gene TRBV15; 7 bases are shared with TRBD1. The CDR3 is 12 residues long. In germline, CDR1 is LNHNV, CDR2 YYDKDF (reference sequence). Trimming cost V 8 bases and J 8 bases; bases outside gene matches: 6. CDR3 DNA: TGTGCCACCCGAACAGGGACAGAGCCCCAGCATTTT. Amino acids: CATRTGTEPQHF.

This rearrangement joins TRBV7-9 to TRBJ2-5; the D gene is possibly TRBD1 (5 bases). Germline V gives CDR1 SEHNR, CDR2 FQNEAQ (reference sequence). The CDR3 length is 17 residues. V lost 4 bases and J lost 5, with 23 bases in between. The CDR3 reads CASSSPVDRVEAETQYF. CDR3 nucleotides: TGTGCCAGCAGCTCCCCCGTAGACAGAGTAGAGGCTGAGACCCAGTACTTC.

As regards this clone: Other DNA sequences from this sample encode an identical CDR3 as well. The rearrangement joins TRBV7-2 to TRBJ2-1; TRBD2 aligns across 9 bases. The V segment lost 5 bases and the J segment 5 bases; nucleotides outside the gene matches: 10. Looked up from germline, CDR1 is SGHTA and CDR2 is FQGNSA. CDR3 length: 16 amino acids. The CDR3 is CASSLIISGGDNEQFF. The CDR3 coding sequence is TGTGCCAGCAGCCTGATTATTAGCGGGGGAGACAATGAGCAGTTCTTC. The whole variable domain, filled in from reference TRBV7-2 and TRBJ2-1, reads GAGVSQSPSNKVTEKGKDVELRCDPISGHTALYWYRQSLGQGLEFLIYFQGNSAPDKSGLPSDRFSAERTGGSVSTLTIQRTQQEDSAVYLCASSLIISGGDNEQFFGPGTRLTVL.

Points on this clone: This sample includes further DNA sequences coding for the same CDR3. The chain has TRBV5-1 and TRBJ2-3; TRBD2 agrees at 9 bases. V was clipped by 3 bases and J by 5 bases; unmatched bases: 4. The germline V gene has CDR1 SGHRS and CDR2 YFSETQ. The CDR3 runs 14 residues. CDR3 DNA sequence: TGCGCCAGCAGCTCTTTAGCGGGGGTAGATACGCAGTATTTT. It encodes CASSSLAGVDTQYF.

This chain joins TRBV6-5 and TRBJ1-1; tentatively, D is TRBD1 (6 bases). Germline-derived CDR1 and CDR2 are MNHEY and SVGAGI. The V gene lost 10 bases and the J gene lost 4 bases, with 13 bases spanning the gap. The CDR3 spans 12 residues. CDR3 protein: CATGGIGTEAFF. The CDR3 DNA follows: TGTGCCACGGGGGGCATCGGCACTGAAGCTTTCTTT.

The V and J genes are TRBV5-1 and TRBJ1-4; 10 bases match TRBD1. Germline CDR1 reads SGHRS; CDR2 reads YFSETQ. V lost 7 bases to trimming and J lost 0 bases; unmatched junction nucleotides: 9. The CDR3 covers 17 residues. The CDR3 DNA follows: TGCGCCAGCTCTGACAGGGGGCCGATTCCAACTAATGAAAAACTGTTTTTT. Residues: CASSDRGPIPTNEKLFF.

The gene calls are TRBV18 and TRBJ1-2; 7 bases line up with TRBD1. Germline CDR1 and CDR2: KGHSH and LQKENI. CDR3 length: 13 amino acids. Germline trimming cut 6 bases from V and 6 bases from J; bases unmatched to any gene: 7. The CDR3 loop reads CASSFTGDDGYTF. In DNA, the CDR3 is TGTGCCAGCTCTTTTACAGGGGATGATGGCTACACCTTC. The full variable domain, its missing parts supplied by reference TRBV18 and TRBJ1-2, is NAGVMQNPRHLVRRRGQEARLRCSPMKGHSHVYWYRQLPEEGLKFMVYLQKENIIDESGMPKERFSAEFPKEGPSILRIQQVVRGDSAAYFCASSFTGDDGYTFGSGTRLTVV.

This CDR3 reads CASSQEGLLNYNEQFF. CDR3 coding DNA: TGCGCCAGCAGCCAAGAGGGACTACTGAACTACAATGAGCAGTTCTTC. The chain employs TRBV4-3 and TRBJ2-1; 7 nucleotides match TRBD2. The CDR3 loop spans 16 amino acids. V shed 0 bases, J shed 3 bases, and the junction held 5 bases outside the gene matches. Germline V gene lookup returns CDR1 LGHNA and CDR2 YSLEER.

This sequence joins TRBV29-1 and TRBJ2-5; tentative D call: TRBD2 (5 bases). Germline V gene lookup returns CDR1 SQVTM and CDR2 ANQGSEA. The CDR3 totals 14 residues. V shed 2 bases and J shed 2 bases, with 12 bases lying between them. Here the CDR3 reads CSVETRGSQETQYF. In DNA form, the CDR3 reads TGCAGCGTTGAAACCCGTGGGAGTCAAGAGACCCAGTACTTC.

J is TRBJ1-2 and V is TRBV3-1 (or the pseudogene TRBV3-2); TRBD1 might be the D (6 bases). Germline CDR1 and CDR2: LGHDT and YNNKEL (reference sequence). Trimming took 6 bases from V and 5 from J, leaving 22 bases between them. This CDR3 spans 16 amino acids. For the CDR3, the DNA is TGTGCCAGCAGAATGGACAGTACCTCGGACTTATATGGCTACACCTTC. Residues: CASRMDSTSDLYGYTF.

The CDR3 DNA follows: TGTGCCAGCAGTGATAATAACCGAGAAAATCAGCCCCAGCATTTT. Protein product: CASSDNNRENQPQHF. The V gene is TRBV2, the J gene TRBJ1-5, with D unclear. Germline CDR1 reads SNHLY; CDR2 reads FYNNEI. The CDR3 totals 15 residues. With 3 bases removed from V and 4 bases from J, the gap between germline ends came to 13 bases.

This clone was found once. J is TRBJ2-3 and V is TRBV5-4, with TRBD1 identical over 10 bases. Germline CDR1 and CDR2: SGHNT and YYREEE (reference sequence). J lost 6 bases, V lost 2 bases, and 9 bases had no gene match. This CDR3 contains 16 residues. CDR3 DNA: TGTGCCAGCAGCTTCACCGGGACAGGGGCATCTGATACGCAGTATTTT. Residues: CASSFTGTGASDTQYF.

The genes are TRBV9 and TRBJ2-1; 10 bases are shared with TRBD2. With V trimmed by 5 bases and J by 10 bases, 12 bases remained unmatched. In germline, CDR1 is SGDLS, CDR2 YYNGEE. The CDR3 is made up of 15 amino acids. The CDR3 DNA is TGTGCCAGCAGAAGGGCCAGCGGGGGGGCCCTGGAGCAGTTCTTC. This encodes CASRRASGGALEQFF.

The chain couples TRBV5-4 to TRBJ1-1, with D maybe TRBD1 (5 bases). Between the trimmed V and J ends, which lost 4 bases and 1 base, there was a span of 14 bases. From germline, CDR1 is SGHNT and CDR2 YYREEE (reference sequence). The CDR3 runs 15 residues. CDR3 in amino acids: CASSPWGQGNTEAFF. The CDR3 DNA reads as TGTGCCAGCAGCCCCTGGGGCCAGGGGAACACTGAAGCTTTCTTT.